This passage covers 23 T cell receptor beta chains from one sample sequenced in a study of blood T cell repertoires in COVID-19. TCRdb keeps only in-frame clones here, not all; method: immunoSEQ multiplex PCR. This table has some 60,000 clones, roughly 79% appearing once. The source material was peripheral blood. All receptors come from a human donor in a cohort sampled during active COVID-19.

This sequence joins TRBV30 and TRBJ2-7, with D possibly TRBD1 on 6 matching bases. This CDR3 is 14 amino acids long. V was cut by 4 bases and J by 1 base, with 14 bases left in between. Germline assignment: CDR1 GTSNPN and CDR2 SVGIG (reference sequence). CDR3 DNA: TGTGCCTGGATAGAGACAGGACGATCCTACGAGCAGTACTTC. Residues: CAWIETGRSYEQYF.

The rearrangement links TRBV15 to TRBJ2-7; D unresolved. Germline lookup yields CDR1 LNHNV and CDR2 YYDKDF (reference sequence). V was clipped by 3 bases and J by 6 bases, with 15 bases between them. There are 14 residues in the CDR3. CDR3 DNA: TGTGCCACCAGCAGGAAAATAGGAGTTGGCGAGCAGTACTTC. Its protein is CATSRKIGVGEQYF.

DNA of the CDR3: TGCGCCAGCAGCTTGGTAGCGGGGGGTCGGAACGAGCAGTACTTC. Protein product: CASSLVAGGRNEQYF. The chain employs TRBV5-1 and TRBJ2-7; TRBD2 matches at 10 bases. V lost 0 bases, J lost 5 bases, and 5 bases stayed unmatched. The length of the CDR3 is 15 residues. In germline, CDR1 is SGHRS, CDR2 YFSETQ.

The J gene is TRBJ2-7, the V gene TRBV5-1, with TRBD1 identical over 8 bases. V dropped 2 bases and J dropped 3; count of bases not matched to a gene: 10. CDR3 length equals 16 residues. The germline V gene has CDR1 SGHRS and CDR2 YFSETQ. CDR3 sequence reads: CASSFGTGTGNYEQYF. The CDR3 coding sequence is TGCGCCAGCAGCTTCGGGACCGGGACAGGTAACTACGAGCAGTACTTC.

J is TRBJ1-2 and V is TRBV29-1; D unclear. Trimming pared 3 bases from V and 0 bases from J, leaving 11 bases between. There are 14 residues in the CDR3. Germline-derived CDR1 and CDR2 are SQVTM and ANQGSEA. The CDR3 DNA reads TGCAGCGTTGATGGCCAGAAAGCTAACTATGGCTACACCTTC. It is translated as CSVDGQKANYGYTF.

This clone has only one observation. The J gene is TRBJ1-1, the V gene TRBV19; 7 bases line up with TRBD1. The CDR3 is 13 residues long. Unmatched junction bases numbered 3, after V lost 7 bases and J lost 1 base. The germline CDR1 and CDR2 sequences are LNHDA and SQIVND (reference sequence). The CDR3 region is CASMRGRNTEAFF. CDR3 sequence (DNA): TGTGCCAGTATGAGGGGGCGGAACACTGAAGCTTTCTTT. Full variable domain (missing parts from reference TRBV19 and TRBJ1-1): DGGITQSPKYLFRKEGQNVTLSCEQNLNHDAMYWYRQDPGQGLRLIYYSQIVNDFQKGDIAEGYSVSREKKESFPLTVTSAQKNPTAFYLCASMRGRNTEAFFGQGTRLTVV.

This rearrangement joins TRBV19 to TRBJ1-2; D remains ambiguous. V lost 8 bases to trimming and J lost 4 bases, with 11 bases between them. Germline-derived CDR1 and CDR2 are LNHDA and SQIVND (reference sequence). CDR3 length: 12 amino acids. CDR3 sequence: CASSPGLYGYTF. Here the CDR3 DNA reads TGTGCCAGTTCCCCAGGACTCTATGGCTACACCTTC. Based on the CDR3 plus reference TRBV19 and TRBJ1-2, the full variable domain is DGGITQSPKYLFRKEGQNVTLSCEQNLNHDAMYWYRQDPGQGLRLIYYSQIVNDFQKGDIAEGYSVSREKKESFPLTVTSAQKNPTAFYLCASSPGLYGYTFGSGTRLTVV.

This clone was seen just once. The J gene is TRBJ1-6, the V gene TRBV5-4, with D unclear. The CDR3 extends over 15 amino acids. Germline assignment: CDR1 SGHNT and CDR2 YYREEE (reference sequence). V was shortened by 0 bases and J by 5 bases, with 9 bases between the two germline ends. CDR3 region: CASSLAGRDNSPLHF. CDR3 in DNA: TGTGCCAGCAGCTTGGCCGGGAGAGATAATTCACCCCTCCACTTT.

The chain is built from TRBV5-1 and TRBJ2-7; a possible D gene is TRBD1 (6 bases). CDR1 and CDR2 (germline): SGHRS, YFSETQ. V lost 4 bases to trimming and J lost 7 bases, with 12 bases between them. This CDR3 region has 12 residues. CDR3 bases: TGCGCCAGCAGCCCAGGGGTGGGGGAGCAGTACTTC. Protein product: CASSPGVGEQYF.

This rearrangement joins TRBV24-1 to TRBJ2-1; possible D gene TRBD2, 5 bases. Trimming took off 3 bases at V and 5 bases at J, with 7 bases between the two ends. This CDR3 contains 13 residues. Per germline, CDR1 KGHDR and CDR2 SFDVKD. The CDR3 loop reads CATSDPGNNEQFF. CDR3 nucleotides: TGTGCCACCAGTGATCCGGGGAACAATGAGCAGTTCTTC.

The J gene is TRBJ1-2, the V gene TRBV10-3; D is uncertain. V was trimmed by 3 bases and J by 1 base, leaving 15 bases between them. The CDR3 length is 16 residues. The germline gives CDR1 ENHRY, CDR2 SYGVKD. CDR3 protein: CAISDRKLGSNYGYTF. Written as DNA, the CDR3 is TGTGCCATCAGTGACCGCAAGCTAGGGAGTAACTATGGCTACACCTTC.

J is TRBJ2-3 and V is TRBV5-1; 7 bases are shared with TRBD2. Germline CDR1 and CDR2: SGHRS and YFSETQ. Trimming took 3 bases from V and 1 from J; bases not matched to a gene: 11. This CDR3 region has 17 residues. The DNA for the CDR3 is TGCGCCAGCAGCTGGAGTGGCGGGAGCCCACGCACAGATACGCAGTATTTT. Translation: CASSWSGGSPRTDTQYF.

The rearrangement uses TRBV2 and TRBJ2-5; tentative D call: TRBD2 (6 bases). V dropped 8 bases and J dropped 3 bases, with 19 bases sitting between them. Looked up from germline, CDR1 is SNHLY and CDR2 is FYNNEI. The CDR3 runs 15 residues. The CDR3 reads CASQDWGDGEETQYF. DNA of the CDR3: TGTGCCAGCCAGGACTGGGGGGACGGGGAAGAGACCCAGTACTTC.

The chain joins TRBV6-5 to TRBJ2-3; D might be TRBD2 (5 bases). The germline V and J ends were trimmed by 6 bases and 4 bases, with 17 bases remaining between them. The CDR3 is 15 residues long. Per the germline V gene, CDR1 is MNHEY and CDR2 is SVGAGI. CDR3 region: CASSLSSAGADTQYF. The CDR3 bases are TGTGCCAGCAGCTTAAGTTCGGCGGGCGCAGATACGCAGTATTTT.

This clone was observed once. The chain links TRBV15 to TRBJ1-2; D is ambiguous. The CDR3 is 13 residues long. Trimming pared 8 bases from V and 2 bases from J, leaving 12 bases between. The germline gives CDR1 LNHNV, CDR2 YYDKDF (reference sequence). In DNA form, the CDR3 reads TGTGCCACCTCAGAGGGTTCCAACTATGGCTACACCTTC. Encoded protein: CATSEGSNYGYTF.

This clone was counted a few times. This rearrangement joins TRBV6-6 to TRBJ1-6, with D uncertain. Per germline, CDR1 MNHNY and CDR2 SVGAGI (reference sequence). Trimming left V 5 bases short and J 5 bases short, with 7 bases between. The CDR3 spans 13 residues. The CDR3 DNA reads TGTGCCAGCAGTAACAGCAATAATTCACCCCTCCACTTT. This encodes CASSNSNNSPLHF.

The chain links TRBV27 to TRBJ2-1, with unresolved D. Germline lookup yields CDR1 MNHEY and CDR2 SMNVEV (reference sequence). V lost 3 bases and J lost 5, with 14 bases in between. This CDR3 contains 15 residues. This chain's CDR3 is CASSFLPPYHNEQFF. The CDR3 bases are TGTGCCAGCAGTTTCCTCCCCCCCTATCACAATGAGCAGTTCTTC.

This rearrangement joins TRBV28 to TRBJ2-7; 11 bases agree with TRBD1. The CDR3 runs to 15 residues. The ends lost 8 bases at V and 3 bases at J; junction bases unmatched: 9. Looked up from germline, CDR1 is MDHEN and CDR2 is SYDVKM. The CDR3 DNA reads TGTGCCAGCCATAAATCCGGGACAGGGGGCTACGAGCAGTACTTC. Protein sequence: CASHKSGTGGYEQYF.

The rearrangement uses TRBV28 and TRBJ2-7, with 8 bases matching TRBD1. V shed 5 bases and J 3 bases; nucleotides not matched to a gene: 9. Germline V gives CDR1 MDHEN, CDR2 SYDVKM. The length of the CDR3 is 15 residues. The CDR3 reads CASSSIQGVGYEQYF. In DNA, the CDR3 is TGTGCCAGCAGTAGCATACAGGGGGTTGGCTACGAGCAGTACTTC. The complete variable domain, with remaining parts taken from reference TRBV28 and TRBJ2-7, reads DVKVTQSSRYLVKRTGEKVFLECVQDMDHENMFWYRQDPGLGLRLIYFSYDVKMKEKGDIPEGYSVSREKKERFSLILESASTNQTSMYLCASSSIQGVGYEQYFGPGTRLTVT.

This clone showed up just once. This chain links TRBV5-6 with TRBJ1-5, with 8 nucleotides matching TRBD1. The germline gives CDR1 SGHDT, CDR2 YYEEEE. Trimming removed 0 bases from V and 3 bases from J; junction bases left unmatched: 5. This CDR3 is built from 16 residues. The CDR3 loop reads CASSLATGADNQPQHF. The CDR3 coding sequence is TGTGCCAGCAGCTTGGCGACAGGGGCTGACAATCAGCCCCAGCATTTT.

This clone has a single count. The chain recombines TRBV1 with TRBJ2-5; TRBD2 is the table's D call, not checked against the DNA. TRBV1 is a known pseudogene. The CDR3 has 18 amino acids. The CDR3 sequence is CTSSQLGHGRGMGETQYF. CDR3 sequence (DNA): TGCACCAGCAGCCAATTAGGCCACGGGAGAGGGATGGGGGAGACCCAGTACTTC.

This chain joins TRBV10-3 and TRBJ1-4, with TRBD1 as a possible D gene (5 bases). CDR1 and CDR2 (germline): ENHRY, SYGVKD. V lost 0 bases and J lost 2, with 13 bases in between. The CDR3 sequence is 17 residues long. This CDR3 is CAISESWQGSTNEKLFF. CDR3 DNA sequence: TGTGCCATCAGTGAGTCGTGGCAGGGTAGTACTAATGAAAAACTGTTTTTT.

This clone occurred a few times. J is TRBJ2-1 and V is TRBV11-3; 8 bases map to TRBD1. Germline V CDR1 and CDR2: SGHNT, YENEEA. With V trimmed by 1 base and J by 13 bases, 3 bases remained unmatched. The CDR3 is made up of 12 amino acids. The CDR3 loop is CASSLGGTGQFF. The CDR3 coding sequence is TGTGCCAGCAGCTTAGGCGGGACAGGACAGTTCTTC.